The 14 T cell receptor beta chains below were found in one sample sequenced in a study of T cell changes during pregnancy in multiple sclerosis. Assay: immunoSEQ multiplex PCR; the TCRdb copy retains only in-frame clones and omits some. This sample has some 21,000 clones, with about 88% found just once. The source material was CD8+ T cells from peripheral blood mononuclear cells, sampled in the second trimester of pregnancy. The receptors derive from a female donor in good health, enrolled as a control in a pregnancy study.

This clone was observed a handful of times. The V call is TRBV4-2, the J call TRBJ1-1, with TRBD1 matching 9 bases. The length of the CDR3 is 15 residues. Germline V gene lookup returns CDR1 LGHNA and CDR2 YNFKEQ. The V gene end was trimmed by 5 bases and the J gene end by 3 bases; junction bases not matched to a gene: 7. For the CDR3, the DNA is TGTGCCAGCAGCACGCAACAGGGGGCGGACACTGAAGCTTTCTTT. This codes for CASSTQQGADTEAFF.

This chain joins TRBV19 and TRBJ2-1; the match to TRBD2 covers 10 bases. Germline V gene data show CDR1 as LNHDA and CDR2 as SQIVND (reference sequence). V gave up 6 bases and J gave up 1 base; unmatched junction bases: 6. The CDR3 consists of 16 residues. The CDR3: CASSPLAGGSYNEQFF. CDR3 sequence (DNA): TGTGCCAGTAGCCCCTTAGCGGGAGGTTCCTACAATGAGCAGTTCTTC.

V is TRBV27 and J is TRBJ2-7, with 9 bases that match TRBD1. J lost 3 bases, V lost 6 bases, and 12 bases had no gene match. Germline CDR1 reads MNHEY; CDR2 reads SMNVEV (reference sequence). The CDR3 sequence is 16 residues long. The CDR3 DNA reads TGTGCCAGCAGCCGGAAGGACGGGACAGGGTACTACGAGCAGTACTTC. It is translated as CASSRKDGTGYYEQYF.

This rearrangement joins TRBV6-1 to TRBJ2-1, with D possibly being TRBD2 (7 bases). The germline V gene encodes CDR1 MNHNS and CDR2 SASEGT. The CDR3 runs 16 residues. Trimming stripped 4 bases from V and 3 bases from J, with 16 bases between. The CDR3 loop reads CASSGLTGGRYNEQFF. The CDR3 bases are TGTGCCAGCAGTGGGCTTACGGGGGGCCGCTACAATGAGCAGTTCTTC.

V usage is TRBV6-4 and J usage is TRBJ2-3, with 7 bases lining up with TRBD2. Germline CDR1 MRHNA, CDR2 SNTAGT. Trimming took 6 bases from V and 6 from J; bases not matched to a gene: 9. The CDR3 extends over 14 amino acids. The CDR3 is CASSKLAEGDTQYF. In DNA form, the CDR3 reads TGTGCCAGCAGCAAGCTAGCGGAGGGGGATACGCAGTATTTT.

The V and J genes are TRBV4-1 and TRBJ2-6; D is perhaps TRBD2 (5 bases). V was trimmed by 0 bases and J by 4 bases, leaving 13 bases between them. The germline V gene has CDR1 MGHRA and CDR2 YSYEKL. The CDR3 contains 17 residues. CDR3 region: CASSQDPEGSGANVLTF. The CDR3, as DNA: TGCGCCAGCAGCCAAGATCCCGAGGGATCCGGGGCCAACGTCCTGACTTTC.

V gene TRBV6-4 combines with J gene TRBJ2-2; 8 bases are a match to TRBD1. J gave up 3 bases and V 5 bases, and 8 bases lay outside the gene matches. This CDR3 has 16 amino acids. The germline gives CDR1 MRHNA, CDR2 SNTAGT. CDR3 nucleotide sequence: TGTGCCAGCAGTCCCTCCGGACAGGGTGACACCGGGGAGCTGTTTTTT. Its protein is CASSPSGQGDTGELFF.

The table lists this clone with a count of one. The CDR3 is CASSTATGYEQYF. CDR3 in DNA: TGTGCCAGCAGCACCGCGACTGGCTACGAGCAGTACTTC. The chain is built from TRBV27 and TRBJ2-7; D remains ambiguous. Trimming removed 6 bases from V and 3 bases from J, with 12 bases in between. Germline CDR1 reads MNHEY; CDR2 reads SMNVEV (reference sequence). The CDR3 length is 13 residues.

J is TRBJ1-1 and V is TRBV5-6; D not certain. Germline V gene lookup returns CDR1 SGHDT and CDR2 YYEEEE. V was clipped by 0 bases and J by 10 bases, with 10 bases between them. This CDR3 region has 12 residues. The CDR3, as DNA: TGTGCCAGCAGCTTGGGGCAATTTCTAGCTTTCTTT. As protein: CASSLGQFLAFF.

This clone was seen a single time. The chain has TRBV4-1 and TRBJ2-2; D not resolved. The CDR3 sequence is 13 residues long. Germline V gene sequence: CDR1 MGHRA, CDR2 YSYEKL. The V and J ends lost 4 bases and 2 bases respectively, with 5 bases between them. The CDR3 sequence: CASSLPNTGELFF. CDR3 nucleotides: TGCGCCAGCAGCCTCCCAAACACCGGGGAGCTGTTTTTT.

Here the CDR3 reads CASSYSGGSSYEQYF. CDR3 coding DNA: TGTGCCAGCAGTTACTCAGGGGGAAGCTCCTACGAGCAGTACTTC. This chain connects TRBV6-6 to TRBJ2-7, with D perhaps matching TRBD1 (6 bases). The germline V gene has CDR1 MNHNY and CDR2 SVGAGI (reference sequence). Trimming stripped 0 bases from V and 0 bases from J, with 9 bases between. This CDR3 is 15 amino acids long.

Relative to its sample, this clone is medium-sized. The chain is built from TRBV5-6 and TRBJ2-7; TRBD1 matches 12 bases. V was pared by 4 bases and J by 10 bases, with 6 bases of the junction left unmatched. The CDR3 extends over 13 amino acids. The V gene's germline CDR1 is SGHDT and CDR2 YYEEEE. CDR3 DNA: TGTGCCAGCAGCGGGACAGGGGGCGCACTACAGTACTTC. Protein sequence: CASSGTGGALQYF.

This sequence joins TRBV18 and TRBJ2-3; D gene unclear. Germline loops: CDR1 KGHSH, CDR2 LQKENI. The CDR3 covers 12 residues. Deletions cut 6 bases from V and 2 bases from J, with 6 bases between. The CDR3 nucleotides read TGTGCCAGCTCTCCTACCACAGATACGCAGTATTTT. It codes for CASSPTTDTQYF. The full variable domain, its missing parts supplied by reference TRBV18 and TRBJ2-3, is NAGVMQNPRHLVRRRGQEARLRCSPMKGHSHVYWYRQLPEEGLKFMVYLQKENIIDESGMPKERFSAEFPKEGPSILRIQQVVRGDSAAYFCASSPTTDTQYFGPGTRLTVL.

The chain carries TRBV7-9 and TRBJ2-3; 10 bases match TRBD2. V lost 4 bases, J lost 2 bases, and 3 bases stayed unmatched. The CDR3 loop spans 15 amino acids. The germline V gene encodes CDR1 SEHNR and CDR2 FQNEAQ (reference sequence). This CDR3 is CASSYGTSDTDTQYF. The DNA of the CDR3 is TGTGCCAGCAGCTACGGGACTAGCGACACAGATACGCAGTATTTT.